The sequence of this TCR beta chain was determined in a study of pediatric ulcerative colitis. Trimming removed 3 bases from V and 2 bases from J, with 5 bases in between. The CDR3 sequence is 14 residues long. The germline V gene has CDR1 SGHAT and CDR2 FQNNGV. The rectum was sampled with one to two pinch biopsies at colonoscopy. Generated by immunoSEQ multiplex PCR, the TCRdb table keeps only in-frame clones and is missing some. In the table there are 44,000 or so clones, about four fifths of which are singletons. V gene TRBV11-2 combines with J gene TRBJ2-6; D tentatively fits TRBD1 or TRBD2 (5 bases each). The sample comprised gut tissue. This sequence originates from a girl aged 5 to 17 with moderate ulcerative colitis. The CDR3 spells CASSLGAGANVLTF. DNA of the CDR3: TGTGCCAGCAGCTTGGGGGCTGGGGCCAACGTCCTGACTTTC.